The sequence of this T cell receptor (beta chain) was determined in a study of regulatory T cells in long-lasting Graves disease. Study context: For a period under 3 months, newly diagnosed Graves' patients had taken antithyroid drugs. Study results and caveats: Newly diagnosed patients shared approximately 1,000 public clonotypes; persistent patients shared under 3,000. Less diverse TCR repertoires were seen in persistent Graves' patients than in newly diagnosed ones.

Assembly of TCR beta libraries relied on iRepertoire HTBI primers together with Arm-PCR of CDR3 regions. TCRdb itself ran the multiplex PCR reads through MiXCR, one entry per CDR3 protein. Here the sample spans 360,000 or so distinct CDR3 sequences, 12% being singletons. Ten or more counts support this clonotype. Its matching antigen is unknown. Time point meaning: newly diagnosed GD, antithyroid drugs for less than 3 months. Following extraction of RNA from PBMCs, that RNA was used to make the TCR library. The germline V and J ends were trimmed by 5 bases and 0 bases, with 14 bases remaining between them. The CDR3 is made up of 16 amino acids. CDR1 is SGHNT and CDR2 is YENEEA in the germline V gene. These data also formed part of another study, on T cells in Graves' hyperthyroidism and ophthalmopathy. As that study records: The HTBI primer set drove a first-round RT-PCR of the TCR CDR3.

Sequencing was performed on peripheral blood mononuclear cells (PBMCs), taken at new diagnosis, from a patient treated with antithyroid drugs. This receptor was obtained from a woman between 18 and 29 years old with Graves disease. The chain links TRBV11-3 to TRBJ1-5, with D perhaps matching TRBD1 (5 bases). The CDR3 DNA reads TGTGCCAGCAGCGACCAGGGAGGGGATAGCAATCAGCCCCAGCATTTT. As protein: CASSDQGGDSNQPQHF.